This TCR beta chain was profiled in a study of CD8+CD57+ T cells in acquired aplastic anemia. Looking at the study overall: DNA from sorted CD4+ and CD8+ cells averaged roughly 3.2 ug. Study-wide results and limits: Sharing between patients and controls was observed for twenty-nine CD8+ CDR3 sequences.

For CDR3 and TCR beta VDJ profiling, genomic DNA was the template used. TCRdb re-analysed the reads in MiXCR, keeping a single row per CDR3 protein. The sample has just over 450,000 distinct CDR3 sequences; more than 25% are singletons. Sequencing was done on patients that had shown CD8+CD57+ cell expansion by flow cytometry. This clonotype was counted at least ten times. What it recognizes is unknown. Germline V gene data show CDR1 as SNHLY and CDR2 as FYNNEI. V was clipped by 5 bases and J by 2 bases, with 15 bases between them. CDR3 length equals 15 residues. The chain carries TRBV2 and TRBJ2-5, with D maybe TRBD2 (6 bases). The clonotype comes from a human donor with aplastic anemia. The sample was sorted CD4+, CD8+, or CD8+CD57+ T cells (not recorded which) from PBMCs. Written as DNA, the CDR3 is TGTGCCAGCAGTTACCCCATTGGAGGGCAAGAGACCCAGTACTTC. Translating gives CASSYPIGGQETQYF.